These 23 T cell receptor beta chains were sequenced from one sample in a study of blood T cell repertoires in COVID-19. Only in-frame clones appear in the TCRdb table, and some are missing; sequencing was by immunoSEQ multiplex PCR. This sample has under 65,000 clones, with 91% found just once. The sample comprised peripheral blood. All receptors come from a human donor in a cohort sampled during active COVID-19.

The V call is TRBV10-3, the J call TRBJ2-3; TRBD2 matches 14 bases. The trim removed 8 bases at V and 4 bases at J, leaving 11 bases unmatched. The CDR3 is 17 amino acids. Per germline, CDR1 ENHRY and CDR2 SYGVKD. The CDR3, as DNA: TGTGCCATCTCCCCGGGACTAGCGGGAGCGATGGCAGATACGCAGTATTTT. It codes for CAISPGLAGAMADTQYF.

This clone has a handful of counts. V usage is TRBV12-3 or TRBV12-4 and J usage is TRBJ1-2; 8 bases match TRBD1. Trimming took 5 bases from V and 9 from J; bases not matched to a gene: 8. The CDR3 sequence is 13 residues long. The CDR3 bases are TGTGCCAGCAGTCCCGACAGGGGAGCTAGCTACACCTTC. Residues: CASSPDRGASYTF.

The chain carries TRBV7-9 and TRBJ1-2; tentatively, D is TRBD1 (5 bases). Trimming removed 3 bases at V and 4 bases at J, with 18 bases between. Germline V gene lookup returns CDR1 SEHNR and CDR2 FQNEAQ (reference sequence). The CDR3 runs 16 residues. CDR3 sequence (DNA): TGTGCCAGCAGCTTTCTCCTGGACATCACGGGCTATGGCTACACCTTC. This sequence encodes CASSFLLDITGYGYTF. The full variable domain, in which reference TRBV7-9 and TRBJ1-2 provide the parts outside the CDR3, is DTGVSQNPRHKITKRGQNVTFRCDPISEHNRLYWYRQTLGQGPEFLTYFQNEAQLEKSRLLSDRFSAERPKGSFSTLEIQRTEQGDSAMYLCASSFLLDITGYGYTFGSGTRLTVV.

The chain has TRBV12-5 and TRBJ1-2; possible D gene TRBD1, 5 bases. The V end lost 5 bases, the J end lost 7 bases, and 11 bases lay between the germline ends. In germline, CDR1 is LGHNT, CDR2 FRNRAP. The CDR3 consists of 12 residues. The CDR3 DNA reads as TGTGCTAGTGGTACTCGCGGGGGTGGCTACACCTTC. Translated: CASGTRGGGYTF.

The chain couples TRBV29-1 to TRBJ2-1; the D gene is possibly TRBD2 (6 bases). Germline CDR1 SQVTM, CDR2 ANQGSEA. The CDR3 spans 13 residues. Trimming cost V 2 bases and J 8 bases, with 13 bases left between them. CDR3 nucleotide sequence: TGCAGCGTTGAACCACAGCGGGCCCATGAGCAGTTCTTC. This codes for CSVEPQRAHEQFF.

Here the CDR3 DNA reads TGTGCCAGAAGAACCCCGCGACAGGGTCGGTCTGGGGCCAACGTCCTGACTTTC. It encodes CARRTPRQGRSGANVLTF. The chain employs TRBV2 and TRBJ2-6; 7 bases fit TRBD1. The CDR3 has 18 amino acids. Trimming cost V 9 bases and J 1 base; bases outside gene matches: 15. Germline V CDR1 and CDR2: SNHLY, FYNNEI.

CDR3 coding DNA: TGTGCCAGCAGCAACCGACTAGTGGGGAGGGACTATGAGCAGTTCTTC. Its translation: CASSNRLVGRDYEQFF. The chain carries TRBV21-1 and TRBJ2-1; the table calls TRBD2, which could not be checked here. TRBV21-1 is a documented pseudogene. The CDR3 is made up of 16 amino acids.

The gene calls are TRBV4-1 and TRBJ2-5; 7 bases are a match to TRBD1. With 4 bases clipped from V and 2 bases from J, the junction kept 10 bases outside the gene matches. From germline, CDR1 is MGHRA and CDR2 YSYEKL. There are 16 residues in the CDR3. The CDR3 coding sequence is TGCGCCAGCAGCCCGCGAGGGACAGAACCTCAAGAGACCCAGTACTTC. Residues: CASSPRGTEPQETQYF.

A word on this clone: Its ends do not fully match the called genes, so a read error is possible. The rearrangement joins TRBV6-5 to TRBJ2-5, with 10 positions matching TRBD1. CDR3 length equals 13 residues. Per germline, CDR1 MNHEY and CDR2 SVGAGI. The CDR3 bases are TGTGCCACCGCCGGGACAGGGGCGCCCGGCGAAGACTTC. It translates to CATAGTGAPGEDF.

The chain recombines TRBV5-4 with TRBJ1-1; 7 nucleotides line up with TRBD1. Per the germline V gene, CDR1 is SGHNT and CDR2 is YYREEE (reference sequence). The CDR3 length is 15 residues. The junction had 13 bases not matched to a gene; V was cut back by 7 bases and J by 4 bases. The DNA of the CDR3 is TGTGCCAGCCGTCAAGGGGGCGCCTTATTCACTGAAGCTTTCTTT. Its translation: CASRQGGALFTEAFF.

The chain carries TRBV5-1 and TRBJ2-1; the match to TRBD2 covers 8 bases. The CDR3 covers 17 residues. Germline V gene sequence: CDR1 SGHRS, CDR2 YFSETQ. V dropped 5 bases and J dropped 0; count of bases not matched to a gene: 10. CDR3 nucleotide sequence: TGCGCCAGCAGGCTAGCGGGTTCCTTTAGCTCCTACAATGAGCAGTTCTTC. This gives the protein CASRLAGSFSSYNEQFF.

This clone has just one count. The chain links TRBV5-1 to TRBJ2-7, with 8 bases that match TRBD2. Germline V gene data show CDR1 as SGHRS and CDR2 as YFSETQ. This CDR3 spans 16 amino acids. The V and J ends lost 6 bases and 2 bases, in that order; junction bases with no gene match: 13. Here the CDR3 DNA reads TGCGCCAGCAAAAACCAGCCCGGCGGGGGGACCTACGAGCAGTACTTC. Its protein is CASKNQPGGGTYEQYF.

CDR3 sequence reads: CASSLRGFSSTEAFF. The DNA for the CDR3 is TGTGCCAGCAGTTTAAGAGGTTTCTCATCCACTGAAGCTTTCTTT. The V call is TRBV28, the J call TRBJ1-1; D not resolved. The CDR3 runs to 15 residues. From germline, CDR1 is MDHEN and CDR2 SYDVKM. V gave up 2 bases and J gave up 4 bases, with 14 bases separating them. Complete variable domain (other parts from reference TRBV28 and TRBJ1-1): DVKVTQSSRYLVKRTGEKVFLECVQDMDHENMFWYRQDPGLGLRLIYFSYDVKMKEKGDIPEGYSVSREKKERFSLILESASTNQTSMYLCASSLRGFSSTEAFFGQGTRLTVV.

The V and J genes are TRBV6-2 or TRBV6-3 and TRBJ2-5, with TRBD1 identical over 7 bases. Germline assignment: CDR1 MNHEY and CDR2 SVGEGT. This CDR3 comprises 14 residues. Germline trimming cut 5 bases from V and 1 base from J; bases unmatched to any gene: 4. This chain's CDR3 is CASSHWDSQETQYF. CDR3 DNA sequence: TGTGCCAGCAGTCACTGGGACAGCCAAGAGACCCAGTACTTC.

The CDR3 here is CASSVGLAGVTGELFF. CDR3 coding DNA: TGTGCCAGCAGTGTGGGACTAGCGGGGGTCACCGGGGAGCTGTTTTTT. This chain connects TRBV2 to TRBJ2-2; 14 bases line up with TRBD2. The CDR3 extends over 16 amino acids. Per germline, CDR1 SNHLY and CDR2 FYNNEI. J gave up 4 bases and V 4 bases, and 2 bases lay outside the gene matches.

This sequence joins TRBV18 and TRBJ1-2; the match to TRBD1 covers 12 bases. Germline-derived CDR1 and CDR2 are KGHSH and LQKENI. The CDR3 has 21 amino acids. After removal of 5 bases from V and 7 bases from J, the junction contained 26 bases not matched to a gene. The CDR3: CASSTWVITLRDRGQDFGYTF. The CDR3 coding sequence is TGTGCCAGCTCAACCTGGGTTATCACACTCCGGGACAGGGGGCAAGACTTTGGCTACACCTTC.

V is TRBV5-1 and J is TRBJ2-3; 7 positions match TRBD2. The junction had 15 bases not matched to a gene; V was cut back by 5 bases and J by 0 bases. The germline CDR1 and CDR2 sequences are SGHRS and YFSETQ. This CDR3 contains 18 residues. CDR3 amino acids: CASSLLRLADASTDTQYF. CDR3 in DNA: TGCGCCAGCAGTTTATTGAGGCTAGCGGACGCCAGCACAGATACGCAGTATTTT. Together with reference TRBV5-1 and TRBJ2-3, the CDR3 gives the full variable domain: KAGVTQTPRYLIKTRGQQVTLSCSPISGHRSVSWYQQTPGQGLQFLFEYFSETQRNKGNFPGRFSGRQFSNSRSEMNVSTLELGDSALYLCASSLLRLADASTDTQYFGPGTRLTVL.

This chain's CDR3 is CASSRDRATEAFF. CDR3 in DNA: TGTGCCAGCAGCAGAGACAGGGCCACTGAAGCTTTCTTT. The chain employs TRBV6-5 and TRBJ1-1, with 7 bases fitting TRBD1. This CDR3 has 13 residues. The germline gives CDR1 MNHEY, CDR2 SVGAGI. The V segment lost 6 bases and the J segment 4 bases; nucleotides outside the gene matches: 5.

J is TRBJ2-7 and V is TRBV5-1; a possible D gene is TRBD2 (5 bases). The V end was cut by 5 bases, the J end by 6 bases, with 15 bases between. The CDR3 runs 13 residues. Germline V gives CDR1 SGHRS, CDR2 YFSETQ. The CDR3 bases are TGCGCCAGCAGGGAACCAGACCGGGGCGAGCAGTACTTC. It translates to CASREPDRGEQYF.

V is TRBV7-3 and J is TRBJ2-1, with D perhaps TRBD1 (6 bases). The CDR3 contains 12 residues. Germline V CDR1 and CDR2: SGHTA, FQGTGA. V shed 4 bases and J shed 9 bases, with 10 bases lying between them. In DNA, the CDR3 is TGTGCCAGCAGCTCACAGGGCGCTGAGCAGTTCTTC. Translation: CASSSQGAEQFF.

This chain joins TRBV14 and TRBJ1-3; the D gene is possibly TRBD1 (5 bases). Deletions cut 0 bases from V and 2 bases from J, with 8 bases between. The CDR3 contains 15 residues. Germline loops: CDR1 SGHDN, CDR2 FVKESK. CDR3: CASSQDRVAGNTIYF. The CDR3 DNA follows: TGTGCCAGCAGCCAAGACAGGGTTGCTGGAAACACCATATATTTT.

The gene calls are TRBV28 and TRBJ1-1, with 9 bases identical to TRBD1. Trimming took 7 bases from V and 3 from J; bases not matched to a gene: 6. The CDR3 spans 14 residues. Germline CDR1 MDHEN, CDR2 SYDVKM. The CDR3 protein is CASINTGGYTEAFF. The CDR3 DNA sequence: TGTGCCAGCATCAACACAGGGGGCTACACTGAAGCTTTCTTT.

CDR3 nucleotide sequence: TGTGCCAGCAGTCTTCGGGGGACAGTGGGCTACGAGCAGTACTTC. It specifies CASSLRGTVGYEQYF. The chain uses TRBV27 and TRBJ2-7; weak D call: TRBD1 (7 bases). CDR1 is MNHEY and CDR2 is SMNVEV in the germline V gene (reference sequence). The germline V and J ends were trimmed by 5 bases and 3 bases, with 17 bases remaining between them. The CDR3 has 15 amino acids.